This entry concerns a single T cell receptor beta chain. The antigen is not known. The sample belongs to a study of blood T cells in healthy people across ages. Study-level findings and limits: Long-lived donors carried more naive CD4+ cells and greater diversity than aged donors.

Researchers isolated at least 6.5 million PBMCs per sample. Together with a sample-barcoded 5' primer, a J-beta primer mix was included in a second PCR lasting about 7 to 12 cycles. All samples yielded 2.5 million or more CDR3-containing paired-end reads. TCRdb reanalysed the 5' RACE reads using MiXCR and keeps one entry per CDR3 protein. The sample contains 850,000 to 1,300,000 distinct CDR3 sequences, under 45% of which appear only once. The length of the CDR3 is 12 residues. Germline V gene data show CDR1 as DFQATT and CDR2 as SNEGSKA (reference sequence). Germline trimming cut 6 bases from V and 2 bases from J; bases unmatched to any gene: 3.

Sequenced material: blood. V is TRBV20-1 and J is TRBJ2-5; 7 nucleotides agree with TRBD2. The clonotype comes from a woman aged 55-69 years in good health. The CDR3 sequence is CSAMGLQETQYF. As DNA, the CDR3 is TGCAGTGCAATGGGACTACAAGAGACCCAGTACTTC.